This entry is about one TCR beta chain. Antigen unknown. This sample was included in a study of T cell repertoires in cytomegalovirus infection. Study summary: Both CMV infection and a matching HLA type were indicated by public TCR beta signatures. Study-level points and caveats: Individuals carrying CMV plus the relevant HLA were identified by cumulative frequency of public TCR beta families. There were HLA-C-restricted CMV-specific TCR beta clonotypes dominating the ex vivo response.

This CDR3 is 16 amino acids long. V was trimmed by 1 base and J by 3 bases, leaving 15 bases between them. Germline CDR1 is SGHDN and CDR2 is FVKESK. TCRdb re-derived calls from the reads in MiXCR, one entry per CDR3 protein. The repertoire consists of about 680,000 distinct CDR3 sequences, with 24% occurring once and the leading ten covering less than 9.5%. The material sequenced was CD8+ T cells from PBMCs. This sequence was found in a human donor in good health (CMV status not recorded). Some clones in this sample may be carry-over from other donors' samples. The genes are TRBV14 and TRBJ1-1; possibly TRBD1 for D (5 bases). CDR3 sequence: CASSQGGSLWDTEAFF. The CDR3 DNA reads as TGTGCCAGCAGCCAAGGGGGGAGCCTTTGGGACACTGAAGCTTTCTTT.